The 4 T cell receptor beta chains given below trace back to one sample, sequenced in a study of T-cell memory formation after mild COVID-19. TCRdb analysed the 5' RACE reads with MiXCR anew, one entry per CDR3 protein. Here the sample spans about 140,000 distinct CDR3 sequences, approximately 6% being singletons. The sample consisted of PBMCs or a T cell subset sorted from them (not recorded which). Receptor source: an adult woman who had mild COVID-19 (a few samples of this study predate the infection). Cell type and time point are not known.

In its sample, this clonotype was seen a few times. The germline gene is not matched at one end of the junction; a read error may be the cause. CDR3 protein: CASSKKREGREDRQYF. The CDR3 region has the DNA TGTGCCAGCAGTAAAAAGCGGGAGGGCCGGGAGGATAGGCAGTATTTT. The chain carries TRBV7-3 and TRBJ2-3; 10 bases map to TRBD2. Germline V CDR1 and CDR2: SGHTA, FQGTGA. The length of the CDR3 is 16 residues. Full variable domain (outside the CDR3, taken from reference TRBV7-3 and TRBJ2-3): GAGVSQTPSNKVTEKGKYVELRCDPISGHTALYWYRQSLGQGPEFLIYFQGTGAADDSGLPNDRFFAVRPEGSVSTLKIQRTERGDSAVYLCASSKKREGREDRQYFGPGTRLTVL.

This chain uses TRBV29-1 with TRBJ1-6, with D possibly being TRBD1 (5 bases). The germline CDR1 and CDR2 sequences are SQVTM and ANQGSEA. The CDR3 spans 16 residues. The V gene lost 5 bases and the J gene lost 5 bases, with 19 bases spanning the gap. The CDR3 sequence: CSVRVQAVWDNSPLHF. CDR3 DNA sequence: TGCAGCGTTCGGGTACAGGCAGTGTGGGATAATTCACCCCTCCACTTT.

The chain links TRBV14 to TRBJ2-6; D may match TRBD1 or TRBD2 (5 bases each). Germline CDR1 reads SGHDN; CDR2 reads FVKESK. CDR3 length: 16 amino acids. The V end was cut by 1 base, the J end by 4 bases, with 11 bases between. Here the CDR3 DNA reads TGTGCCAGCAGCCAAGCCGGGGCTCGCGGGGCCAACGTCCTGACTTTC. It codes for CASSQAGARGANVLTF.

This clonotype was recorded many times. CDR3 coding DNA: TGTGCCAGCAGTTTTAGGAAGAATGAGCAGTTCTTC. Translating it yields CASSFRKNEQFF. The V and J genes are TRBV12-3 or TRBV12-4 and TRBJ2-1; D remains unclear. With 3 bases removed from V and 7 bases from J, the gap between germline ends came to 7 bases. The CDR3 is 12 amino acids.